What follows are 14 T cell receptor beta chains derived from one specimen sequenced in a study of CD8+ T cells in alopecia areata (dated by TCRdb to 2017 to 2018). The time point label of this sample denotes: less than 25 weeks on oral tofacitinib. The treatment or condition label corresponds to: oral pan-JAK inhibitor, 5-10 mg twice daily. Library prep was done by the immunoSEQ multiplex PCR assay. RNA was extracted from all samples and reverse transcribed into cDNA, which served as template for TCR sequencing. Sourced from immuneACCESS, this table was stored by TCRdb with only in-frame sequences that have V and J called. A share of the clones is absent; for the studies checked, an unresolved V gene accounts for under half, and the remainder has no known explanation. Across this sample there are some 170,000 clones, with 40% to 65% seen only once. Clones ranked in the top ten supply under 14% of the sample.

The material was CD8+ T cells sorted from blood, obtained at week 24, from a patient treated with tofacitinib. These receptors were collected from a human donor with alopecia areata.

The chain joins TRBV29-1 to TRBJ1-1; D not certain. This CDR3 spans 11 amino acids. Germline V gene lookup returns CDR1 SQVTM and CDR2 ANQGSEA. Trimming stripped 5 bases from V and 6 bases from J, with 10 bases between. CDR3 in amino acids: CSVPSYPEAFF. The DNA for the CDR3 is TGCAGCGTTCCGTCCTATCCTGAAGCTTTCTTT.

The V call is TRBV29-1, the J call TRBJ1-2; D remains unclear. The CDR3 has 11 amino acids. The ends were cut back, 4 bases at V and 7 bases at J, with 10 bases in the middle. The germline CDR1 and CDR2 sequences are SQVTM and ANQGSEA. CDR3 sequence: CSVGRSTGYTF. Written as DNA, the CDR3 is TGCAGCGTTGGGAGGTCGACTGGCTACACCTTC.

The chain links TRBV5-6 to TRBJ2-7; D might be TRBD2 (5 bases). Germline CDR1 and CDR2: SGHDT and YYEEEE. This CDR3 has 13 residues. V was pared by 4 bases and J by 3 bases, with 11 bases between. CDR3 residues: CASSTDRDYEQYF. CDR3 DNA: TGTGCCAGCAGCACTGACCGGGACTACGAGCAGTACTTC.

This clone was detected once. The J gene is TRBJ2-7, the V gene TRBV5-6; 7 bases align to TRBD1. V shed 1 base and J 4 bases; nucleotides not matched to a gene: 2. This CDR3 has 13 residues. The germline gives CDR1 SGHDT, CDR2 YYEEEE. CDR3 loop: CASSLPQGYEQYF. CDR3 sequence (DNA): TGTGCCAGCAGCTTGCCACAGGGGTACGAGCAGTACTTC.

The J gene is TRBJ2-5, the V gene TRBV5-4, with unresolved D. Between the trimmed V and J ends, which lost 0 bases and 5 bases, there was a span of 8 bases. Germline assignment: CDR1 SGHNT and CDR2 YYREEE (reference sequence). The CDR3 is made up of 13 amino acids. The CDR3 region has the DNA TGTGCCAGCAGCTTGGTTCCGGTTGAGACCCAGTACTTC. The encoded protein is CASSLVPVETQYF.

Only a few counts were recorded for this clone. The chain carries TRBV6-5 and TRBJ2-2; D may be TRBD1 or TRBD2 (5 bases each). CDR1 and CDR2 (germline): MNHEY, SVGAGI. The CDR3 sequence is 15 residues long. V lost 6 bases to trimming and J lost 0 bases, with 11 bases between them. The CDR3 region has the DNA TGTGCCAGCAGCCGGGACCCACCGAACACCGGGGAGCTGTTTTTT. It translates to CASSRDPPNTGELFF.

The rearrangement links TRBV9 to TRBJ2-2; D ambiguous. The ends were cut back, 0 bases at V and 0 bases at J, with 6 bases in the middle. Looked up from germline, CDR1 is SGDLS and CDR2 is YYNGEE. This CDR3 contains 15 residues. CDR3 in DNA: TGTGCCAGCAGCGTAGACGGTTCGAACACCGGGGAGCTGTTTTTT. Protein sequence: CASSVDGSNTGELFF.

Concerning this clone itself: Additional DNA sequences in this sample encode the identical CDR3. V gene TRBV7-2 combines with J gene TRBJ2-2; D is unresolved. In germline, CDR1 is SGHTA, CDR2 FQGNSA. V was clipped by 4 bases and J by 3 bases, with 0 bases between them. The CDR3 has 11 amino acids. The CDR3 loop reads CASSYTGELFF. CDR3 nucleotides: TGTGCCAGCAGCTACACCGGGGAGCTGTTTTTT.

This clone occurred a few times. V is TRBV29-1 and J is TRBJ1-1; 7 positions match TRBD1. Trimming cost V 7 bases and J 7 bases; bases outside gene matches: 21. CDR1 is SQVTM and CDR2 is ANQGSEA in the germline V gene. This CDR3 is 16 amino acids long. DNA of the CDR3: TGCAGCGCTGCTTCCAGGGGAGTAAAGGGGGACAGTGAAGCTTTCTTT. Encoded protein: CSAASRGVKGDSEAFF.

The chain joins TRBV30 to TRBJ2-5; possibly TRBD2 for D (6 bases). Germline V gene data show CDR1 as GTSNPN and CDR2 as SVGIG (reference sequence). The germline V and J ends were trimmed by 2 bases and 5 bases, with 18 bases remaining between them. CDR3 size: 15 residues. CDR3 residues: CAWSRGGGARETQYF. For the CDR3, the DNA is TGTGCCTGGAGTAGGGGTGGAGGGGCCAGGGAGACCCAGTACTTC.

The genes are TRBV4-1 and TRBJ2-3, with 8 bases fitting TRBD2. The CDR3 is 16 amino acids. CDR1 and CDR2 from the germline V gene are MGHRA and YSYEKL. The junction had 12 bases not matched to a gene; V was cut back by 6 bases and J by 4 bases. CDR3 in amino acids: CASREVDGRGADTQYF. CDR3 DNA sequence: TGCGCCAGCAGAGAAGTGGACGGGAGGGGCGCAGATACGCAGTATTTT.

V is TRBV13 and J is TRBJ1-2; no firm D call. This CDR3 has 17 residues. The V end was cut by 4 bases, the J end by 8 bases, with 26 bases between. Germline-derived CDR1 and CDR2 are PRHDT and FYEKMQ (reference sequence). The CDR3 nucleotides read TGTGCCAGCAGCTCTGAAAAGGACGGGCTTCTTTTGGGAGGCTACACCTTC. It translates to CASSSEKDGLLLGGYTF.

The chain uses TRBV30 and TRBJ1-1; D is undetermined. The germline V gene has CDR1 GTSNPN and CDR2 SVGIG (reference sequence). Between the trimmed V and J ends, which lost 1 base and 4 bases, there was a span of 10 bases. The CDR3 spans 13 residues. DNA for the CDR3: TGTGCCTGGAGTGAGTCTATAGGCACTGAAGCTTTCTTT. Its protein product is CAWSESIGTEAFF. Full variable domain (outside the CDR3, taken from reference TRBV30 and TRBJ1-1): SQTIHQWPATLVQPVGSPLSLECTVEGTSNPNLYWYRQAAGRGLQLLFYSVGIGQISSEVPQNLSASRPQDRQFILSSKKLLLSDSGFYLCAWSESIGTEAFFGQGTRLTVV.

The chain couples TRBV7-9 to TRBJ2-3, with TRBD2 identical over 10 bases. Germline V gives CDR1 SEHNR, CDR2 FQNEAQ (reference sequence). The CDR3 is made up of 17 amino acids. V trimming: 6 bases; J trimming: 4 bases; junction bases outside the gene matches: 13. CDR3 amino acids: CASSHDLPSGGPDTQYF. The CDR3 bases are TGTGCCAGCAGTCACGACTTACCTAGCGGGGGCCCAGATACGCAGTATTTT.